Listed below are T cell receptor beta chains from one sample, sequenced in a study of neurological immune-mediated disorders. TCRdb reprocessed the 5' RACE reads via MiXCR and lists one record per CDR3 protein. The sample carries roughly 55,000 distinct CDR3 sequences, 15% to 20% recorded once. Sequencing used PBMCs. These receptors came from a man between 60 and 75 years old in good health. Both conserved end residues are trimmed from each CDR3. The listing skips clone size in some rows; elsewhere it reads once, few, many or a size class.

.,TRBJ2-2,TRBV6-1,ASSGGSGELF
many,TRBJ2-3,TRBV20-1,SAGHLGEMDTQY
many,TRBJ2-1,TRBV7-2,ASSLPLNKQF
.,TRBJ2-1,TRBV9,ANSVRVGISYNEQF
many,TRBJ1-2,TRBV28,ASSLGSDRATGYT
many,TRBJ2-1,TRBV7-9,ASSRGAGQGRGDEQF
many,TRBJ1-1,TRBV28,ASRYQVTEAF
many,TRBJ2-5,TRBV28,ASSSTGGPETQY
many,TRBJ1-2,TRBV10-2,ASSESPGAGLGT
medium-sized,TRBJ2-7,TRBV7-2,ASSLGAHYEQY
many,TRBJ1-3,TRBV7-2,ASSLIRTDYSGNTIY
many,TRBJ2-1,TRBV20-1,SAMFLGRGYNEQF
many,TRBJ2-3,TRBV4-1,ASSYSGKSTDTQY
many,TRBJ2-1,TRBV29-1,SVDPSRNEQF
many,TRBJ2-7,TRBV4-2,ASSRGGGQQHYEQY
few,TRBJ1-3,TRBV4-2,ASSPGFSGNTIY
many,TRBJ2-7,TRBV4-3,ASSQDPRDIYVQY
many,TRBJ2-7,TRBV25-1,ASSEWGSGRDEQY
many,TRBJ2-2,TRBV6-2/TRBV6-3,ASSYSLITGELF
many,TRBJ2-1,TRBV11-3,ASSSVSGRGSSEQF
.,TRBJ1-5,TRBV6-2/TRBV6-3,ASSYPVRMNQPQH
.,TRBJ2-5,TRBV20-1,SARSSEETQY
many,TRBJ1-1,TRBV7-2,ASSLEGQRTEAF
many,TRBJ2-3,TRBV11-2,ASTQRGLAQY